Below are 9 T cell receptor beta chains sequenced from a single sample in a study of T cell responses to AZD1222 COVID-19 vaccine. TCRdb's copy holds only in-frame clones and misses some; the assay was immunoSEQ multiplex PCR. Among about 120,000 clones listed, approximately 86% were seen once. Source: peripheral blood, taken 28 days after the second AZD1222 dose. These receptors were collected from an adult who received the AZD1222 COVID-19 vaccine.

The rearrangement joins TRBV25-1 to TRBJ1-3, with D unresolved. Germline V gene data show CDR1 as MGHDK and CDR2 as SYGVNS. The CDR3 is 17 amino acids. Trimming stripped 0 bases from V and 0 bases from J, with 12 bases between. Written as DNA, the CDR3 is TGTGCCAGCAGTGAATATGGGGATGACACCTCTGGAAACACCATATATTTT. Its translation is CASSEYGDDTSGNTIYF.

V usage is TRBV6-2 or TRBV6-3 and J usage is TRBJ1-2; D is possibly TRBD1 (6 bases). Deletions cut 4 bases from V and 2 bases from J, with 11 bases between. The CDR3 spans 14 residues. CDR1 and CDR2 from the germline V gene are MNHEY and SVGEGT. Here the CDR3 reads CASSWDTGNYGYTF. CDR3 DNA: TGTGCCAGCAGTTGGGATACAGGGAACTATGGCTACACCTTC.

The rearrangement links TRBV10-3 to TRBJ2-5; D is tentatively TRBD1 or TRBD2 (5 bases each). The V end lost 0 bases, the J end lost 2 bases, and 16 bases lay between the germline ends. The CDR3 has 17 amino acids. Germline V gene sequence: CDR1 ENHRY, CDR2 SYGVKD. The CDR3 coding sequence is TGTGCCATCAGTGAGTCTAAGGAGAGGGCAGGGCAAGAGACCCAGTACTTC. Residues: CAISESKERAGQETQYF.

This clone came up a few times. The gene calls are TRBV6-5 and TRBJ2-7, with 10 bases fitting TRBD1. V shed 2 bases and J 5 bases; nucleotides not matched to a gene: 0. In germline, CDR1 is MNHEY, CDR2 SVGAGI. The CDR3 is 13 amino acids. The CDR3 protein is CASSYDRGHEQYF. CDR3 nucleotide sequence: TGTGCCAGCAGTTACGACAGGGGGCACGAGCAGTACTTC.

The J gene is TRBJ1-1, the V gene TRBV27; D unclear. This CDR3 region has 13 residues. V gave up 2 bases and J gave up 1 base, with 5 bases separating them. Looked up from germline, CDR1 is MNHEY and CDR2 is SMNVEV (reference sequence). In DNA, the CDR3 is TGTGCCAGCAGTTTAAACAGGAACACTGAAGCTTTCTTT. Translating gives CASSLNRNTEAFF.

Concerning this clone: The sample has other DNA sequences that encode this CDR3 too. V usage is TRBV20-1 and J usage is TRBJ1-1, with D possibly being TRBD1 (6 bases). This CDR3 contains 11 residues. The V end was cut by 6 bases, the J end by 7 bases, with 12 bases between. Germline V gene sequence: CDR1 DFQATT, CDR2 SNEGSKA (reference sequence). CDR3 in DNA: TGCAGTGCCCGGGGGCCTCGTGAAGCTTTCTTT. It encodes CSARGPREAFF.

This clone turned up a few times. The rearrangement uses TRBV19 and TRBJ2-5; perhaps TRBD2 as D (6 bases). The CDR3 is made up of 16 amino acids. Germline-derived CDR1 and CDR2 are LNHDA and SQIVND (reference sequence). V was clipped by 6 bases and J by 2 bases, with 19 bases between them. Written as DNA, the CDR3 is TGTGCCAGTAGCGATCCCGCTACGGGACTTCAAGAGACCCAGTACTTC. Its translation is CASSDPATGLQETQYF.

The rearrangement joins TRBV7-8 to TRBJ1-5, with D perhaps matching TRBD1 (5 bases). Germline CDR1 is SGHVS and CDR2 is FQNEAQ. The V end lost 6 bases, the J end lost 5 bases, and 20 bases lay between the germline ends. The CDR3 loop spans 16 amino acids. The CDR3 coding sequence is TGTGCCAGCAGACTAGGTAATGACAGCCCTCATCAGCCCCAGCATTTT. Translated: CASRLGNDSPHQPQHF.

This clone showed up just once. The chain couples TRBV21-1 to TRBJ1-2. TRBV21-1 is listed as a pseudogene. This CDR3 comprises 17 residues. In nucleotides, the CDR3 is TGTGCCAGCAGCAATGGGGAAGGGACCATCCCAGACTATGGCTACACCTTC. Protein sequence: CASSNGEGTIPDYGYTF.